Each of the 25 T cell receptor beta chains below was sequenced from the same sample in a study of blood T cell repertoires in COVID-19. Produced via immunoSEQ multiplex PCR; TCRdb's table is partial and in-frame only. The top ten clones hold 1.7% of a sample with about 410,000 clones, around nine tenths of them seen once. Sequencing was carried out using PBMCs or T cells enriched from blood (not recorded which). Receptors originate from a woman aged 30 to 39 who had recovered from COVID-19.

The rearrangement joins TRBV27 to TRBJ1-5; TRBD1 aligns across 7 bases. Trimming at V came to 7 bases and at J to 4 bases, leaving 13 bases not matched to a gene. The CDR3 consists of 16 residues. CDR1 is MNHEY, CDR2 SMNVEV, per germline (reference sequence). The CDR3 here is CASNPAPGQSNQPQHF. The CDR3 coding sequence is TGTGCCAGCAACCCAGCGCCGGGACAGAGTAATCAGCCCCAGCATTTT.

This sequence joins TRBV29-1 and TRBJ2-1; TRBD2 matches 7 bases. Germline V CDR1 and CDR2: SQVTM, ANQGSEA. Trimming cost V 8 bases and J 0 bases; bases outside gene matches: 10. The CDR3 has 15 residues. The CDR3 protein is CSTPSGASSYNEQFF. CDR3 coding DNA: TGCAGCACCCCAAGCGGGGCGAGCTCCTACAATGAGCAGTTCTTC.

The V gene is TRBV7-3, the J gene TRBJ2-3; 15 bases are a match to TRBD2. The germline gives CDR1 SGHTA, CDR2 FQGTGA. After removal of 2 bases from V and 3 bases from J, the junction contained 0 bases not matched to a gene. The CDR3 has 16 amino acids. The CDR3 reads CASSLGTSGGTDTQYF. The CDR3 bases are TGTGCCAGCAGCTTAGGGACTAGCGGGGGGACAGATACGCAGTATTTT.

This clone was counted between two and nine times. The CDR3 loop reads CASSWTIGGGLFF. The CDR3 DNA sequence: TGCGCCAGCAGCTGGACGATCGGGGGAGGGCTGTTTTTT. The V call is TRBV5-1, the J call TRBJ1-4, with D perhaps matching TRBD1 (5 bases). Trimming left V 3 bases short and J 14 bases short, with 17 bases between. This CDR3 has 13 residues. CDR1 SGHRS and CDR2 YFSETQ come from the germline V gene.

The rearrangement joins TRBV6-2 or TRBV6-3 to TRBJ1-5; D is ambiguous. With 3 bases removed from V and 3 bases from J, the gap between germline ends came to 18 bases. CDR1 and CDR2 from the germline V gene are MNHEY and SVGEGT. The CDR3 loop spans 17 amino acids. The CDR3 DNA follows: TGTGCCAGCAGTTATCAACCGGGAGGATCCTTCAATCAGCCCCAGCATTTT. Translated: CASSYQPGGSFNQPQHF.

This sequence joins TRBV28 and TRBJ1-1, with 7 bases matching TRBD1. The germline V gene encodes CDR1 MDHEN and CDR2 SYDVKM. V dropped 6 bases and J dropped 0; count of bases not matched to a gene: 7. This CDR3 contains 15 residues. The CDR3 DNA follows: TGTGCCAGCAGACTCTCGACAGGGCTGAACACTGAAGCTTTCTTT. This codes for CASRLSTGLNTEAFF.

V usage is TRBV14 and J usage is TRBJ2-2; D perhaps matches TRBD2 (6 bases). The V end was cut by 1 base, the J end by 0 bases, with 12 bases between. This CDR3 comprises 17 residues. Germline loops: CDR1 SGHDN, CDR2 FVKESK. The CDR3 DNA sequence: TGTGCCAGCAGCCAAGTTCTCGCGGGGACGAACACCGGGGAGCTGTTTTTT. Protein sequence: CASSQVLAGTNTGELFF.

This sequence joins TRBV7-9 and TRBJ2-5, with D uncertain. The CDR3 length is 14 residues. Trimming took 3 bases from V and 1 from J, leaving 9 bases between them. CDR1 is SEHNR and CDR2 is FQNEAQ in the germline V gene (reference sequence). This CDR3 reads CASSFTTSQETQYF. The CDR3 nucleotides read TGTGCCAGCAGCTTTACTACATCCCAAGAGACCCAGTACTTC.

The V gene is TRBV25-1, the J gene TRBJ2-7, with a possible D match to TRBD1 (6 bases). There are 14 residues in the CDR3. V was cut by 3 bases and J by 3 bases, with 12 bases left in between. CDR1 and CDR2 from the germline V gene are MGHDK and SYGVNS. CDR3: CASSDQGFGYEQYF. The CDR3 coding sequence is TGTGCCAGCAGTGATCAGGGGTTCGGCTACGAGCAGTACTTC.

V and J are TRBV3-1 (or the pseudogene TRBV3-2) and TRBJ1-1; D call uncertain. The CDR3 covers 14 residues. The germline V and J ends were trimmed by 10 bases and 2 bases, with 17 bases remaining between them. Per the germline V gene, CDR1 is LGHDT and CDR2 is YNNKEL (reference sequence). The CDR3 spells CATSPTGRNTEAFF. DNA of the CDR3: TGTGCCACTTCCCCTACTGGGCGTAACACTGAAGCTTTCTTT.

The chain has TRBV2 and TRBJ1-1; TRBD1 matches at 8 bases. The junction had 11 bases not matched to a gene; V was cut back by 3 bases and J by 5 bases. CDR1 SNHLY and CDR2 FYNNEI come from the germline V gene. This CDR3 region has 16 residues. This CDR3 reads CASSEGRGRPGTEAFF. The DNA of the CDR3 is TGTGCCAGCAGTGAGGGCAGGGGGCGCCCCGGGACTGAAGCTTTCTTT.

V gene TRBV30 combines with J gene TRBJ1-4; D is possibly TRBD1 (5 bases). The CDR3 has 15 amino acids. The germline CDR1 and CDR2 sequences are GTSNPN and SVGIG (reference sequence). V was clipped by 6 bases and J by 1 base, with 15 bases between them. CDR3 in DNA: TGTGCCTGTCCTCCTAGGGGCAGAACTAATGAAAAACTGTTTTTT. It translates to CACPPRGRTNEKLFF.

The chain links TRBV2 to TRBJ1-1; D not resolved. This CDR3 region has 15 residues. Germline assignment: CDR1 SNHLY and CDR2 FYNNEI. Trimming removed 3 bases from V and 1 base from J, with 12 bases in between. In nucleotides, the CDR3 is TGTGCCAGCAGTGATTGGCAGGCTGGGAACACTGAAGCTTTCTTT. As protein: CASSDWQAGNTEAFF.

CDR3 in amino acids: CASSLRPRDEQYF. In DNA, the CDR3 is TGTGCCAGCAGTTTACGTCCGAGAGACGAGCAGTACTTC. This sequence joins TRBV28 and TRBJ2-7; no reliable D call. Trimming removed 2 bases from V and 5 bases from J, with 10 bases in between. CDR3 length equals 13 residues. Per the germline V gene, CDR1 is MDHEN and CDR2 is SYDVKM.

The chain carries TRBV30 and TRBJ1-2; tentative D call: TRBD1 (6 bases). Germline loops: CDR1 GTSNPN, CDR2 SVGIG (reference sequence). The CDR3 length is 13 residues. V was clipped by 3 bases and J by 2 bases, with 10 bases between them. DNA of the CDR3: TGTGCCTGGAGAAACACAGGGAACTATGGCTACACCTTC. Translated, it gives CAWRNTGNYGYTF.

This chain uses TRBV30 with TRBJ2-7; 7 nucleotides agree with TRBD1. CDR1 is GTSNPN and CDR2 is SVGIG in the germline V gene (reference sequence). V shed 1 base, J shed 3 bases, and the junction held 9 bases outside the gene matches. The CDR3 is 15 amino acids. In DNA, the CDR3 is TGTGCCTGGAGTGGTATCATGACAGGGAGCTACGAGCAGTACTTC. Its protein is CAWSGIMTGSYEQYF.

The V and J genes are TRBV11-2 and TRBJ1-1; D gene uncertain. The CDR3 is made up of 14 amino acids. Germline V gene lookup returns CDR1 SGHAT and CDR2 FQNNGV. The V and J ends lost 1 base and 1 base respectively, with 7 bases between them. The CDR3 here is CASSLGYKNTEAFF. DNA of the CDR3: TGTGCCAGCAGCTTAGGTTACAAGAACACTGAAGCTTTCTTT.

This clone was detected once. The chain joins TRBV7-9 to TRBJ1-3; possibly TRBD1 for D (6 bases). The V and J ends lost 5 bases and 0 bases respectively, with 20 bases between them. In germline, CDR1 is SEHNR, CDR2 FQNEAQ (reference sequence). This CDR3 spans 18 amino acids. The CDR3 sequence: CASSPTPVQGFSGNTIYF. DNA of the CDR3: TGTGCCAGCAGCCCCACTCCGGTACAGGGCTTCTCTGGAAACACCATATATTTT.

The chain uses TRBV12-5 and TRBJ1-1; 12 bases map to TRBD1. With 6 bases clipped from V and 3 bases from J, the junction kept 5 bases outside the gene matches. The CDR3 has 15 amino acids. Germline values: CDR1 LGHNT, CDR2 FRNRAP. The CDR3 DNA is TGTGCTAGTGGCAAGGGACAGGGGGCGGACACTGAAGCTTTCTTT. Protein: CASGKGQGADTEAFF.

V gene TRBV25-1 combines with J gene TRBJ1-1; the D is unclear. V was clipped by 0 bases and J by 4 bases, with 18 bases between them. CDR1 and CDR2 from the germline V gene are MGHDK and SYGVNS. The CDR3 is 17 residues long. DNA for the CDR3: TGTGCCAGCAGTGAATATTATCCCGCTGGAGATAGCACTGAAGCTTTCTTT. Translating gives CASSEYYPAGDSTEAFF.

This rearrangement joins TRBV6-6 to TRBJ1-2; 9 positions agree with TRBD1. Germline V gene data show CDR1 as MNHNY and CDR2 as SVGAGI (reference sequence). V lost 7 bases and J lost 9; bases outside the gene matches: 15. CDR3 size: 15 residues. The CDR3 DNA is TGTGCCAGCATCACCGGGACAGGGAAATTATGGAGCTACACCTTC. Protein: CASITGTGKLWSYTF.

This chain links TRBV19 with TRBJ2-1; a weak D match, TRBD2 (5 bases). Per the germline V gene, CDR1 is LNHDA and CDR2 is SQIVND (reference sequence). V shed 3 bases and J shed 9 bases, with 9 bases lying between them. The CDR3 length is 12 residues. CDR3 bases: TGTGCCAGTAGTATTGTCGGACTTGAGCAGTTCTTC. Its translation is CASSIVGLEQFF.

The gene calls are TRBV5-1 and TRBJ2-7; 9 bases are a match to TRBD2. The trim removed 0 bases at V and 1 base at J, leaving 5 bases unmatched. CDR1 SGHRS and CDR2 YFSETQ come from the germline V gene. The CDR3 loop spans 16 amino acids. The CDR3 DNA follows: TGCGCCAGCAGCTTGGAGCCTAGCGGGACTTCCTACGAGCAGTACTTC. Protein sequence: CASSLEPSGTSYEQYF.

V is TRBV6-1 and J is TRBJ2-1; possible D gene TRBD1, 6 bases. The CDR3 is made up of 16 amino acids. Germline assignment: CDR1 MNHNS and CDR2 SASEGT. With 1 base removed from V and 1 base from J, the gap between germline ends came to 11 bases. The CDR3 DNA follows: TGTGCCAGCAGTGAAGTAACGCAGGGGTCCTACAATGAGCAGTTCTTC. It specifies CASSEVTQGSYNEQFF.

As DNA, the CDR3 is TGTGCCAGCAGCTTAGAAGGGGTAGCTCTCGATACGCAGTATTTT. This encodes CASSLEGVALDTQYF. The V gene is TRBV11-2, the J gene TRBJ2-3; possible D gene TRBD1, 5 bases. Germline V gives CDR1 SGHAT, CDR2 FQNNGV. V lost 0 bases to trimming and J lost 6 bases, with 13 bases between them. The CDR3 spans 15 residues.